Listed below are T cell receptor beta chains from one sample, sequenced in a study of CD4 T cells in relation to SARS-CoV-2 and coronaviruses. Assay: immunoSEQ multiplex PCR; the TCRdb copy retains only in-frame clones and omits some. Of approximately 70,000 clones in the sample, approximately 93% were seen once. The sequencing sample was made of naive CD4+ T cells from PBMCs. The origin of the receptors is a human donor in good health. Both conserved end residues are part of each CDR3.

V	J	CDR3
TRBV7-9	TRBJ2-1	CASSLLALGEQFF
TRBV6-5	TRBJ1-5	CASTRGHRSNQPQHF
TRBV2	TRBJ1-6	CASRLGGYNSPLHF
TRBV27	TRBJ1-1	CASSWTGMNTEAFF
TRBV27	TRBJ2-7	CASSPRPGTVEQYF
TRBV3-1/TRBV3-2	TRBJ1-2	CASSPRDRGSYGYTF
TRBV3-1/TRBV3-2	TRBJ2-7	CASSPQGAGRFNEQYF
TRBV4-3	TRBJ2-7	CASSQWTGSEQYF
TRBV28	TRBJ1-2	CASRTGGISGGYTF
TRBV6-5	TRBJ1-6	CASTGGSPSPLHF